This T cell receptor beta chain is from a study of early T cells in non-severe SARS-CoV-2 infection. Individually, cDNA molecules had unique molecular identifiers attached to them. Via MiXCR, TCRdb re-called the 5' RACE reads, giving one row per CDR3 protein. Here the sample spans about 50,000 distinct CDR3 sequences, 6.2% being singletons. CDR1 is LGHNA and CDR2 is YNFKEQ in the germline V gene. This CDR3 has 18 amino acids. J gave up 2 bases and V 1 base, and 9 bases lay outside the gene matches. The sequence came from an adult who was a healthcare worker with PCR-confirmed SARS-CoV-2 infection or an uninfected control (not recorded which). Sequences were derived from whole blood, sampled at baseline. The rearrangement uses TRBV4-2 and TRBJ2-2, with TRBD2 matching over 8 bases. CDR3 sequence: CASSQGVRLASNTGELFF. The DNA for the CDR3 is TGTGCCAGCAGCCAAGGAGTCCGACTAGCGAGTAACACCGGGGAGCTGTTTTTT.